These 18 T cell receptor beta chains originate from one sample sequenced in a study of shared clonotypes between healthy human individuals. Here immunoSEQ multiplex PCR was the method, and the copy in TCRdb shows in-frame clones only, minus some. The sample includes about 2.1 million clones, roughly 95% seen only once; the top ten take approximately 1.6%. Cells designated naive CD8 were CD45RO-negative and were positively selected for CCR7, with terminally differentiated effector memory CD45RA+ cells excluded. The source material was naive CD8+ T cells from PBMCs. The source of these receptors is a man between 18 and 29 years old in good health. Some clones in this sample may be carry-over from other donors' samples.

The chain links TRBV20-1 to TRBJ2-5; no clear D gene. The V gene lost 6 bases and the J gene lost 3 bases, with 5 bases spanning the gap. There are 10 residues in the CDR3. Germline V gives CDR1 DFQATT, CDR2 SNEGSKA (reference sequence). The CDR3 DNA follows: TGCAGTGCCCCCGAAGAGACCCAGTACTTC. Its translation: CSAPEETQYF.

The chain is built from TRBV9 and TRBJ2-2, with TRBD2 matching over 7 bases. V gave up 4 bases and J gave up 8 bases; unmatched junction bases: 20. The CDR3 totals 18 residues. From germline, CDR1 is SGDLS and CDR2 YYNGEE. The CDR3 sequence is CASSITPTAGEVVGELFF. The CDR3 region has the DNA TGTGCCAGCAGCATTACCCCTACTGCGGGAGAGGTTGTGGGGGAGCTGTTTTTT.

The chain couples TRBV27 to TRBJ2-1, with no clear D. Per germline, CDR1 MNHEY and CDR2 SMNVEV (reference sequence). V dropped 0 bases and J dropped 0 bases, with 9 bases sitting between them. This CDR3 is 16 amino acids long. The CDR3 is CASSLSGARSYNEQFF. CDR3 nucleotides: TGTGCCAGCAGTTTATCTGGAGCCCGCTCCTACAATGAGCAGTTCTTC.

V and J are TRBV2 and TRBJ2-2; 10 bases line up with TRBD2. With 9 bases clipped from V and 4 bases from J, the junction kept 2 bases outside the gene matches. This CDR3 is 13 amino acids long. Germline V CDR1 and CDR2: SNHLY, FYNNEI. The chain's CDR3 is CARGLALTGELFF. For the CDR3, the DNA is TGTGCCAGGGGACTAGCGCTCACCGGGGAGCTGTTTTTT. Full variable domain (rest looked up from reference TRBV2 and TRBJ2-2): EPEVTQTPSHQVTQMGQEVILRCVPISNHLYFYWYRQILGQKVEFLVSFYNNEISEKSEIFDDQFSVERPDGSNFTLKIRSTKLEDSAMYFCARGLALTGELFFGEGSRLTVL.

This clone has a handful of counts. The chain joins TRBV30 to TRBJ1-1, with D possibly TRBD1 on 5 matching bases. CDR1 and CDR2 (germline): GTSNPN, SVGIG (reference sequence). The CDR3 consists of 11 residues. Trimming left V 8 bases short and J 8 bases short, with 15 bases between. The CDR3 sequence is CALRGPEEAFF. The CDR3 nucleotides are TGTGCCCTGCGGGGCCCTGAGGAAGCTTTCTTT.

The chain joins TRBV6-5 to TRBJ2-7; 9 bases agree with TRBD2. This CDR3 region has 13 residues. The V segment lost 3 bases and the J segment 10 bases; nucleotides outside the gene matches: 7. Germline assignment: CDR1 MNHEY and CDR2 SVGAGI. DNA for the CDR3: TGTGCCAGCAGTTATCGTATAGCGGGAGCACAGTACTTC. Translating gives CASSYRIAGAQYF.

This chain links TRBV27 with TRBJ2-7, with no clear D. The V end lost 8 bases, the J end lost 0 bases, and 14 bases lay between the germline ends. In germline, CDR1 is MNHEY, CDR2 SMNVEV (reference sequence). The CDR3 sequence is 14 residues long. CDR3 coding DNA: TGTGCCAGCGCTTCCCTCCAGAACTCCTACGAGCAGTACTTC. It yields the protein CASASLQNSYEQYF.

The V gene is TRBV7-3, the J gene TRBJ2-7; tentatively, D is TRBD1 or TRBD2 (5 bases each). Germline V gene data show CDR1 as SGHTA and CDR2 as FQGTGA. Trimming pared 3 bases from V and 3 bases from J, leaving 12 bases between. This CDR3 has 14 residues. CDR3 nucleotide sequence: TGTGCCAGCAGCTTCGCAGGGACCCTCTACGAGCAGTACTTC. Its translation is CASSFAGTLYEQYF.

The chain carries TRBV29-1 and TRBJ2-1, with TRBD2 identical over 7 bases. With V trimmed by 3 bases and J by 4 bases, 6 bases remained unmatched. Germline V gives CDR1 SQVTM, CDR2 ANQGSEA. The CDR3 runs 14 residues. CDR3 sequence reads: CSVDGRQRYNEQFF. The CDR3 nucleotides read TGCAGCGTTGACGGGAGGCAGCGGTACAATGAGCAGTTCTTC.

The chain is built from TRBV2 and TRBJ2-7; 14 bases map to TRBD2. CDR3 length: 15 amino acids. After removal of 6 bases from V and 5 bases from J, the junction contained 6 bases not matched to a gene. Germline V gives CDR1 SNHLY, CDR2 FYNNEI. The CDR3 loop is CASRGTSGSFHEQYF. The CDR3 region has the DNA TGTGCCAGCAGGGGGACTAGCGGGAGCTTCCACGAGCAGTACTTC.

This chain connects TRBV6-1 to TRBJ1-3; D call uncertain. The CDR3 contains 17 residues. The V gene lost 2 bases and the J gene lost 0 bases, with 14 bases spanning the gap. Germline-derived CDR1 and CDR2 are MNHNS and SASEGT. CDR3 bases: TGTGCCAGCAGTGAAAGTCAGAGGCAAACCTCTGGAAACACCATATATTTT. Translating gives CASSESQRQTSGNTIYF.

This clone was detected once. The chain is built from TRBV10-3 and TRBJ2-1; D ambiguous. Germline CDR1 ENHRY, CDR2 SYGVKD. Trimming pared 0 bases from V and 0 bases from J, leaving 9 bases between. CDR3 length equals 16 residues. CDR3 protein: CAISESRLSSYNEQFF. CDR3 in DNA: TGTGCCATCAGTGAGTCTCGGCTCAGCTCCTACAATGAGCAGTTCTTC.

The genes are TRBV19 and TRBJ2-1; D gene ambiguous. In germline, CDR1 is LNHDA, CDR2 SQIVND (reference sequence). V was clipped by 1 base and J by 0 bases, with 7 bases between them. The CDR3 has 15 amino acids. CDR3: CASSIARLSYNEQFF. CDR3 in DNA: TGTGCCAGTAGTATAGCGAGGCTCTCCTACAATGAGCAGTTCTTC.

The chain recombines TRBV5-1 with TRBJ2-1, with D maybe TRBD2 (6 bases). CDR1 is SGHRS, CDR2 YFSETQ, per germline. This CDR3 spans 16 amino acids. Between the trimmed V and J ends, which lost 3 bases and 1 base, there was a span of 14 bases. CDR3 residues: CASSSVEGGSYNEQFF. The CDR3 region has the DNA TGCGCCAGCAGCTCGGTGGAGGGAGGTTCCTACAATGAGCAGTTCTTC.

The genes are TRBV6-6 and TRBJ2-3; 11 bases match TRBD2. V lost 6 bases to trimming and J lost 2 bases; unmatched junction nucleotides: 7. Per germline, CDR1 MNHNY and CDR2 SVGAGI (reference sequence). This CDR3 spans 16 amino acids. The CDR3 nucleotides are TGTGCCAGCAGCCGGGGACTAGCGGAACCCACAGATACGCAGTATTTT. Translation: CASSRGLAEPTDTQYF.

Concerning this clone itself: Other DNA sequences of this sample code for an identical CDR3. The chain has TRBV7-8 and TRBJ2-5; 7 nucleotides line up with TRBD1. Germline assignment: CDR1 SGHVS and CDR2 FQNEAQ. CDR3 length: 14 amino acids. The junction had 10 bases not matched to a gene; V was cut back by 5 bases and J by 7 bases. CDR3 residues: CASSPRQGWGTQYF. CDR3 DNA sequence: TGTGCCAGCAGCCCCAGACAGGGCTGGGGGACCCAGTACTTC.

The chain is built from TRBV2 and TRBJ1-1; D not resolved. Trimming stripped 0 bases from V and 2 bases from J, with 13 bases between. The CDR3 has 16 amino acids. Per the germline V gene, CDR1 is SNHLY and CDR2 is FYNNEI. The CDR3 bases are TGTGCCAGCAGTGAAGCGCTTCAATTGGGTAACACTGAAGCTTTCTTT. This gives the protein CASSEALQLGNTEAFF.

The V gene is TRBV5-6, the J gene TRBJ1-2, with D unclear. Germline CDR1 and CDR2: SGHDT and YYEEEE. The V end lost 5 bases, the J end lost 3 bases, and 8 bases lay between the germline ends. The CDR3 is made up of 12 amino acids. This CDR3 is CASSGQDYGYTF. The CDR3 DNA reads as TGTGCCAGCAGTGGTCAAGACTATGGCTACACCTTC.